This is a list of T cell receptor beta chains from one sample in a study of T-cell reconstitution after alpha-beta-depleted transplantation in children. One entry per CDR3 protein, called by TCRdb with MiXCR from the PCR reads. This table holds about 460,000 distinct CDR3 sequences, more than 9% found once. The material sequenced was PBMCs, taken before TCRalphabeta/CD19-depleted stem cell transplant. The receptors were sampled from a child aged 2-15 years with inherited bone marrow failure, due to receive a stem cell transplant. Each CDR3 is given with its conserved first and last residue. Each record gives: clone size, J gene, V gene, D gene, CDR3 protein, CDR3 DNA. D genes are given only for firm matches. Where a row states a size, it is once, few, many or the class of an expanded clone; other rows omit it.

>many|TRBJ2-3|TRBV27|-
CASSLFGSGADTQYF
TGTGCCAGCAGTTTATTCGGGAGTGGTGCAGATACGCAGTATTTT
>-|TRBJ1-4|TRBV18|-
CASSEGSWNEKLFF
TGTGCCAGCTCAGAAGGGTCCTGGAATGAAAAACTGTTTTTT
>few|TRBJ2-7|TRBV5-1|-
CASSLANFGRRHEQYF
TGCGCCAGCAGCTTGGCTAACTTCGGCAGGCGGCACGAGCAGTACTTC
>many|TRBJ2-3|TRBV20-1|TRBD2
CSAPRGAGGTDTQYF
TGCAGTGCCCCCAGGGGAGCGGGGGGCACAGATACGCAGTATTTT
>many|TRBJ1-5|TRBV12-3/TRBV12-4|-
CASSFAGNQPQHF
TGTGCCAGCAGTTTCGCAGGTAATCAGCCCCAGCATTTT
>many|TRBJ2-7|TRBV4-3|TRBD2
CASSQGVGTSAYSSSYEQYF
TGCGCCAGCAGCCAAGGCGTGGGGACTAGCGCATACTCCAGCTCCTACGAGCAGTACTTC
>many|TRBJ2-3|TRBV7-8|-
CASSFMGTPTDTQYF
TGTGCCAGCAGTTTCATGGGGACTCCCACAGATACGCAGTATTTT
>-|TRBJ2-1|TRBV18|TRBD2
CASSSRLAEFCSYNEQFF
TGTGCCAGCTCGTCTCGGCTAGCGGAGTTCTGCTCCTACAATGAGCAGTTCTTC
>few|TRBJ2-1|TRBV6-2/TRBV6-3|TRBD2
CASKGLADPVDNEQFF
TGTGCCAGCAAGGGACTAGCGGACCCCGTTGACAATGAGCAGTTCTTC
>many|TRBJ2-1|TRBV18|TRBD2
CASSPTLAGGYNEQFF
TGTGCCAGCTCACCAACCCTAGCGGGAGGCTACAATGAGCAGTTCTTC
>many|TRBJ2-5|TRBV7-2|-
CASSFTRGSQETQYF
TGTGCCAGCAGCTTCACGAGGGGTTCCCAAGAGACCCAGTACTTC
>many|TRBJ2-1|TRBV4-3|-
CASSWAAAATYNEQFF
TGCGCCAGCAGCTGGGCTGCCGCAGCCACCTACAATGAGCAGTTCTTC
>-|TRBJ2-1|TRBV6-1|-
CASSETLTSYNEQFF
TGTGCCAGCAGTGAAACTTTGACCTCCTACAATGAGCAGTTCTTC
>few|TRBJ2-3|TRBV20-1|-
CSARRQAHADTQYF
TGCAGTGCTAGGCGTCAGGCCCACGCGGATACGCAGTATTTT
>many|TRBJ2-3|TRBV28|-
CASTLRPTSRISTDTQYF
TGTGCCAGCACCCTCCGCCCAACTAGCAGAATAAGCACAGATACGCAGTATTTT
>many|TRBJ2-7|TRBV20-1|-
CSARAASVGEQYF
TGCAGTGCTAGGGCAGCCTCCGTGGGCGAGCAGTACTTC
>-|TRBJ2-3|TRBV7-9|-
CASTSGQNLTDTQYF
TGTGCCAGCACCTCGGGACAAAACCTCACAGATACGCAGTATTTT
>-|TRBJ2-2|TRBV5-5|-
CASSLVTTTGQLFF
TGTGCCAGCAGCTTGGTGACAACCACCGGGCAGCTGTTTTTT
>-|TRBJ2-7|TRBV27|-
CASSSPRNGYEQYF
TGTGCCAGCAGTTCACCGCGGAACGGATACGAGCAGTACTTC
>-|TRBJ1-1|TRBV13|-
CASSWNIGTEAFF
TGTGCCAGCAGCTGGAATATAGGCACTGAAGCTTTCTTT
>-|TRBJ2-3|TRBV10-3|-
CAIGGYTDTQYF
TGTGCCATTGGGGGGTACACAGATACGCAGTATTTT
>many|TRBJ2-1|TRBV29-1|-
CSVDEGGISYNEQFF
TGCAGCGTTGATGAGGGGGGGATCTCCTACAATGAGCAGTTCTTC
>many|TRBJ2-3|TRBV20-1|-
CSVDAYLVTDTQYF
TGCAGCGTAGATGCCTACTTGGTGACAGATACGCAGTATTTT
>many|TRBJ2-3|TRBV12-3/TRBV12-4|-
CASSLGSLTLSTDTQYF
TGTGCCAGCAGTTTAGGGTCGCTAACGCTTAGCACAGATACGCAGTATTTT
>-|TRBJ1-2|TRBV20-1|TRBD1
CSATDRGNYYGYTF
TGCAGTGCTACCGACAGGGGGAACTACTATGGCTACACCTTC
>many|TRBJ2-3|TRBV24-1|-
CATSARGRGVLDTQYF
TGTGCCACCAGTGCCCGGGGCAGGGGGGTCCTAGATACGCAGTATTTT
>-|TRBJ2-3|TRBV10-3|-
CATAGTQGGDTQYF
TGTGCCACTGCGGGGACACAGGGTGGGGATACGCAGTATTTT
>many|TRBJ1-1|TRBV30|-
CAWSGTRVMDTEAFF
TGTGCCTGGAGTGGCACCAGGGTGATGGACACTGAAGCTTTCTTT
>many|TRBJ2-1|TRBV3-1|-
CASPSGSSYNEQFF
TGTGCCAGCCCCAGCGGAAGCTCCTACAATGAGCAGTTCTTC
>many|TRBJ2-3|TRBV4-3|TRBD1
CASSQARGLTDTQYF
TGCGCCAGCAGCCAGGCCAGGGGGTTGACAGATACGCAGTATTTT
>many|TRBJ1-6|TRBV27|-
CASSAGADNSPLHF
TGTGCCAGCTCCGCGGGGGCCGACAATTCACCCCTCCACTTT
>few|TRBJ1-5|TRBV7-8|-
CASSHPGGARDYSNQPQHF
TGTGCCAGCAGCCATCCCGGGGGTGCCCGCGACTATAGCAATCAGCCCCAGCATTTT
>-|TRBJ2-7|TRBV11-2|-
CASFGPAGTGYEQYF
TGTGCCAGCTTCGGCCCGGCAGGGACGGGGTACGAGCAGTACTTC
>many|TRBJ2-1|TRBV28|-
CASSLAAGHKGRNNEQFF
TGTGCCAGCAGTTTAGCGGCGGGGCATAAAGGTCGGAACAATGAGCAGTTCTTC
>many|TRBJ2-3|TRBV3-1|TRBD2
CASSLVLAGYTDTQYF
TGTGCCAGCAGCCTCGTACTAGCGGGGTACACAGATACGCAGTATTTT
>-|TRBJ2-5|TRBV12-3/TRBV12-4|-
CASSSDTKTQYF
TGTGCCAGCAGTTCCGACACGAAGACCCAGTACTTC
>many|TRBJ2-4|TRBV7-2|TRBD1
CASRRGQDIQYF
TGTGCCAGCAGAAGAGGACAGGACATTCAGTACTTC
>-|TRBJ1-2|TRBV4-2|TRBD1
CASSQVPRGGGYTF
TGTGCCAGCAGCCAAGTCCCCAGGGGGGGGGGCTACACCTTC
>few|TRBJ2-1|TRBV12-5|TRBD2
CASGRGRGSYNEQFF
TGTGCTAGTGGTCGGGGGAGGGGCTCCTACAATGAGCAGTTCTTC
>many|TRBJ1-2|TRBV5-6|-
CASSPALRLDGYTF
TGTGCCAGCAGCCCGGCCCTACGGCTGGATGGCTACACCTTC
>-|TRBJ1-1|TRBV19|-
CASSTGSRLRNTEAFF
TGTGCCAGTAGCACTGGCTCCCGTCTCCGGAACACTGAAGCTTTCTTT
>many|TRBJ2-3|TRBV11-2|-
CASSFRGDTQYF
TGTGCCAGCAGCTTTAGGGGTGATACGCAGTATTTT
>-|TRBJ1-1|TRBV29-1|-
CSVGGGGAVEAFF
TGCAGCGTTGGTGGGGGTGGGGCTGTTGAAGCTTTCTTT
>many|TRBJ2-1|TRBV5-1|TRBD2
CASSLRTSGELHEQFF
TGCGCCAGCAGCTTGAGGACTAGCGGGGAACTACATGAGCAGTTCTTC
>-|TRBJ2-5|TRBV14|TRBD2
CASSPTSGLETQYF
TGTGCCAGCAGCCCTACTAGCGGTCTGGAGACCCAGTACTTC
>many|TRBJ2-3|TRBV6-1|-
CASGAPGGKQYF
TGTGCCAGCGGGGCCCCTGGAGGGAAGCAGTATTTT
>many|TRBJ2-2|TRBV19|-
CASSIRGNAGELFF
TGTGCCAGTAGTATTAGAGGGAATGCCGGGGAGCTGTTTTTT
>many|TRBJ2-1|TRBV6-5|-
CASSYSDGNEQFF
TGTGCCAGCAGTTACTCCGACGGCAATGAGCAGTTCTTC
>many|TRBJ2-5|TRBV7-9|-
CASNFEDQETQYF
TGTGCCAGCAACTTTGAGGACCAAGAGACCCAGTACTTC
>-|TRBJ2-7|TRBV12-3/TRBV12-4|-
CASSLGGNSPYEQYF
TGTGCCAGCAGTTTAGGAGGGAACAGCCCCTACGAGCAGTACTTC
>-|TRBJ2-3|TRBV4-3|-
CASSQEIGTGSTDTQYF
TGCGCCAGCAGCCAAGAGATCGGGACGGGGAGCACAGATACGCAGTATTTT
>-|TRBJ1-1|TRBV6-1|-
CASSVGREIEAFF
TGTGCCAGCAGTGTGGGACGGGAAATTGAAGCTTTCTTT